The 16 T cell receptor beta chains below were found in one sample sequenced in a study of monozygotic twins with inflammatory bowel disease. TCRdb reprocessed the 5' RACE reads, with one entry per CDR3 protein and no DNA. The sample table sets out 330,000 or so distinct CDR3 sequences. The specimen was blood. The receptors were gathered from a human donor with ulcerative colitis or Crohn's disease, or a healthy co-twin of an affected twin (not recorded which).

The CDR3 reads CASSQRGLNNQPQHF. This rearrangement joins TRBV4-1 to TRBJ1-5. This CDR3 has 15 residues. Germline V CDR1 and CDR2: MGHRA, YSYEKL.

The chain has TRBV5-4 and TRBJ1-3. There are 12 residues in the CDR3. Looked up from germline, CDR1 is SGHNT and CDR2 is YYREEE (reference sequence). Here the CDR3 reads CASSLNANTIYF.

The chain has TRBV3-1 and TRBJ2-3; with no DNA, the TCRdb D assignment of TRBD2 cannot be verified. CDR3 length: 14 amino acids. The germline V gene has CDR1 LGHDT and CDR2 YNNKEL (reference sequence). The CDR3 spells CASSQGTATDTQYF.

J is TRBJ1-1 and V is TRBV20-1; as DNA is missing, the TRBD1 call by TCRdb cannot be tested. The germline V gene has CDR1 DFQATT and CDR2 SNEGSKA (reference sequence). This CDR3 region has 14 residues. CDR3: CSAYHRGRSTEAFF.

The rearrangement uses TRBV10-3 and TRBJ1-1. CDR1 is ENHRY and CDR2 is SYGVKD in the germline V gene. This CDR3 comprises 14 residues. The CDR3 here is CAISELLMNTEAFF.

The J gene is TRBJ2-1, the V gene TRBV5-1; TCRdb proposes TRBD1, but this gene call is untestable without DNA. This CDR3 is 16 amino acids long. CDR1 is SGHRS, CDR2 YFSETQ, per germline. The CDR3 loop reads CASSSVPGQGAYEQFF.

The rearrangement uses TRBV6-1 and TRBJ1-1; TCRdb outputs TRBD1, but without DNA this stays unchecked. CDR1 is MNHNS, CDR2 SASEGT, per germline. The CDR3 runs 15 residues. The CDR3 loop is CASSAPGQGAKGAFF.

The chain couples TRBV19 to TRBJ2-2; as DNA is missing, the TRBD2 call by TCRdb cannot be tested. CDR3 length equals 15 residues. Germline CDR1 is LNHDA and CDR2 is SQIVND (reference sequence). CDR3 amino acids: CASELAGARTGELFF.

This chain connects TRBV5-1 to TRBJ1-6; TCRdb designates TRBD1, a call that cannot be tested without DNA. Germline CDR1 and CDR2: SGHRS and YFSETQ. CDR3 size: 14 residues. Here the CDR3 reads CASSTEGQTSPLHF.

The chain recombines TRBV27 with TRBJ2-2; TCRdb outputs TRBD1, but without DNA this stays unchecked. The CDR3 has 17 amino acids. The germline V gene encodes CDR1 MNHEY and CDR2 SMNVEV (reference sequence). Here the CDR3 reads CASSFLPGGRRTGELFF.

The rearrangement links TRBV20-1 to TRBJ2-4; TCRdb's D call, TRBD1, is unchecked because there is no DNA. The CDR3 contains 13 residues. CDR1 is DFQATT and CDR2 is SNEGSKA in the germline V gene (reference sequence). CDR3 amino acids: CSARLPGQVIQYF.

The chain employs TRBV24-1 and TRBJ2-1; with no DNA, the TCRdb D assignment of TRBD1 cannot be verified. This CDR3 has 12 residues. The germline V gene has CDR1 KGHDR and CDR2 SFDVKD. CDR3: CATSVGRQEQFF.

This chain links TRBV10-3 with TRBJ1-5; checking the TCRdb D call of TRBD1 is not possible without DNA. This CDR3 region has 14 residues. CDR1 is ENHRY, CDR2 SYGVKD, per germline. The CDR3 sequence is CAISYRQDNQPQHF.

This rearrangement joins TRBV7-2 to TRBJ1-4; TCRdb's D call, TRBD1, is unchecked because there is no DNA. The CDR3 totals 14 residues. The germline V gene encodes CDR1 SGHTA and CDR2 FQGNSA. The CDR3 region is CASSPGQQIEKLFF.

The chain carries TRBV28 and TRBJ2-7; there is no DNA to check the TCRdb D call of TRBD2. CDR3 length: 14 residues. The germline V gene has CDR1 MDHEN and CDR2 SYDVKM. The CDR3 loop is CASSLRDFAYEQYF.

This chain links TRBV14 with TRBJ2-5. The CDR3 totals 17 residues. The germline gives CDR1 SGHDN, CDR2 FVKESK. This chain's CDR3 is CASSQDHGLISAETQYF.